This T cell receptor beta chain was identified in a study of beta chain features in type 1 diabetes. Study-level results: Across all four CD4+ subsets, people with type 1 diabetes showed modestly shorter TCRB CDR3s. Equally in patients and controls, shorter templates might have been favored by PCR. HLA effects on TCRB rearrangement stayed unresolved here.

As every portion of the isolated RNA was reverse transcribed, the sequencing read expressed TCRB transcripts. Sequenced by immunoSEQ multiplex PCR; TCRdb stores in-frame clones only, minus some. Of more than 550,000 clones listed, around 15% are singletons. Trimming took 6 bases from V and 6 from J, leaving 12 bases between them. Per germline, CDR1 SGHVS and CDR2 FQNEAQ. The CDR3 is 13 residues long. A word on this clone: Its antigen is not identified.

Donors contributed one heparinised blood draw apiece, averaging about 120 mL. The clonotype comes from a man aged 18 to 29 with type 1 diabetes. Sequences were obtained from naive CD4+ T cells from blood. The V and J genes are TRBV7-8 and TRBJ2-1; TRBD2 might be the D (6 bases). Here the CDR3 reads CASRPGAGNEQFF. In DNA form, the CDR3 reads TGTGCCAGCAGACCGGGAGCGGGCAATGAGCAGTTCTTC.